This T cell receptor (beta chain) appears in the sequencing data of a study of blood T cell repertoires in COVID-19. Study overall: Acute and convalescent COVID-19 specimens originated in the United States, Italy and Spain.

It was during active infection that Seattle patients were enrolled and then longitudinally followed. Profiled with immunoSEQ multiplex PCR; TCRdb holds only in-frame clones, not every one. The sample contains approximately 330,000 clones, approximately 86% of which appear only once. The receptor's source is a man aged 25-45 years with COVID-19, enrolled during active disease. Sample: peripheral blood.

The CDR3 sequence: CASSLWDRGLYEQYF. In DNA form, the CDR3 reads TGTGCCAGCAGCTTATGGGACAGGGGACTTTACGAGCAGTACTTC. This chain connects TRBV7-2 to TRBJ2-7; TRBD1 matches 10 bases. This CDR3 contains 15 residues. Trimming took 2 bases from V and 4 from J; bases not matched to a gene: 5. CDR1 is SGHTA, CDR2 FQGNSA, per germline.